The rows below give T cell receptor beta chains drawn from one sample of a study of early T cells in non-severe SARS-CoV-2 infection. Using its own MiXCR run on the 5' RACE reads, TCRdb lists one record per CDR3 protein. The table shows 87,000 or so distinct CDR3 sequences, with 9% to 15% occurring only once. The sequencing input was whole blood. Receptor source: an adult who was a healthcare worker with PCR-confirmed SARS-CoV-2 infection or an uninfected control (not recorded which). CDR3s include the opening cysteine and the closing phenylalanine or tryptophan. A D gene is named only where the DNA matches it firmly. A clone size is listed for some rows: how often the clone was seen (once, few, many), or a class if it is expanded.

clone_size: many
v_call: TRBV19
d_call: NA
j_call: TRBJ1-5
cdr3_aa: CASSIDLDQPQHF
cdr3_nt: TGTGCCAGTAGTATAGATCTGGATCAGCCCCAGCATTTT

clone_size: many
v_call: TRBV13
d_call: TRBD1
j_call: TRBJ2-7
cdr3_aa: CASSMGTGNPYEQYF
cdr3_nt: TGTGCCAGCAGCATGGGGACAGGGAATCCCTACGAGCAGTACTTC

clone_size: few
v_call: TRBV12-3/TRBV12-4
d_call: NA
j_call: TRBJ1-1
cdr3_aa: CASRRHMNTEAFF
cdr3_nt: TGTGCCAGCAGACGACATATGAACACTGAAGCTTTCTTT

clone_size: many
v_call: TRBV7-2
d_call: NA
j_call: TRBJ1-2
cdr3_aa: CASSLGGGYYGYTF
cdr3_nt: TGTGCCAGCAGCTTAGGTGGGGGGTACTATGGCTACACCTTC

clone_size: NA
v_call: TRBV30
d_call: NA
j_call: TRBJ1-4
cdr3_aa: CACTEGDREKLFF
cdr3_nt: TGTGCCTGCACGGAGGGGGATAGAGAAAAACTGTTTTTT

clone_size: NA
v_call: TRBV12-3/TRBV12-4
d_call: NA
j_call: TRBJ1-4
cdr3_aa: CASSFWGAEEKLFF
cdr3_nt: TGTGCCAGCAGTTTTTGGGGGGCTGAGGAAAAACTGTTTTTT

clone_size: NA
v_call: TRBV7-9
d_call: TRBD1
j_call: TRBJ2-1
cdr3_aa: CASSSRLGDRGYNEQFF
cdr3_nt: TGTGCCAGCAGCTCCCGATTAGGGGACAGGGGTTACAATGAGCAGTTCTTC

clone_size: few
v_call: TRBV4-1
d_call: NA
j_call: TRBJ2-7
cdr3_aa: CASSQVSGTYEQYF
cdr3_nt: TGCGCCAGCAGCCAAGTGAGCGGTACCTACGAGCAGTACTTC

clone_size: few
v_call: TRBV27
d_call: NA
j_call: TRBJ2-3
cdr3_aa: CASSLRSGLQNTDTQYF
cdr3_nt: TGTGCCAGCAGTTTAAGGTCCGGACTCCAAAACACAGATACGCAGTATTTT

clone_size: few
v_call: TRBV7-2
d_call: TRBD1
j_call: TRBJ1-4
cdr3_aa: CASSLAPPGTGGEKLFF
cdr3_nt: TGTGCCAGCAGCTTAGCGCCACCGGGGACAGGGGGCGAAAAACTGTTTTTT

clone_size: few
v_call: TRBV3-1
d_call: NA
j_call: TRBJ2-2
cdr3_aa: CASSRLGGHTATGELFF
cdr3_nt: TGTGCCAGCAGCCGCCTCGGGGGACACACAGCCACCGGGGAGCTGTTTTTT

clone_size: NA
v_call: TRBV5-4
d_call: TRBD1
j_call: TRBJ1-2
cdr3_aa: CASSPRTGLGYTF
cdr3_nt: TGTGCCAGCAGCCCCCGGACAGGGTTAGGCTACACCTTC

clone_size: few
v_call: TRBV5-4
d_call: NA
j_call: TRBJ2-3
cdr3_aa: CASSLGVLLADTQYF
cdr3_nt: TGTGCCAGCAGCTTGGGGGTCTTGTTGGCAGATACGCAGTATTTT

clone_size: NA
v_call: TRBV29-1
d_call: NA
j_call: TRBJ2-1
cdr3_aa: CWSEGFRQSTQGVDEQFF
cdr3_nt: TGCTGGAGTGAGGGATTTCGACAGAGCACGCAAGGGGTCGATGAGCAGTTCTTC

clone_size: few
v_call: TRBV7-2
d_call: NA
j_call: TRBJ2-1
cdr3_aa: CASSPGSVVYNEQFF
cdr3_nt: TGTGCCAGCAGCCCAGGGAGCGTCGTCTACAATGAGCAGTTCTTC

clone_size: few
v_call: TRBV20-1
d_call: NA
j_call: TRBJ2-7
cdr3_aa: CSSREGRTGEQYF
cdr3_nt: TGCAGTTCTCGAGAGGGACGAACTGGCGAGCAGTACTTC

clone_size: once
v_call: TRBV24-1
d_call: NA
j_call: TRBJ2-3
cdr3_aa: CATGNPGADTQYF
cdr3_nt: TGTGCCACTGGAAATCCTGGGGCAGATACGCAGTATTTT

clone_size: NA
v_call: TRBV19
d_call: NA
j_call: TRBJ1-6
cdr3_aa: CASSGTANSPLHF
cdr3_nt: TGTGCCAGTAGTGGGACTGCGAATTCACCCCTCCACTTT

clone_size: NA
v_call: TRBV7-9
d_call: NA
j_call: TRBJ2-7
cdr3_aa: CASTQRDEAYEQYF
cdr3_nt: TGTGCCAGCACCCAAAGGGACGAAGCCTACGAGCAGTACTTC

clone_size: few
v_call: TRBV5-1
d_call: TRBD2
j_call: TRBJ2-3
cdr3_aa: CASSDREREGRDTQYF
cdr3_nt: TGCGCCAGCAGTGACAGGGAGCGGGAGGGCCGAGATACGCAGTATTTT

clone_size: many
v_call: TRBV9
d_call: NA
j_call: TRBJ2-5
cdr3_aa: CASSDRAEGTQYF
cdr3_nt: TGTGCCAGCAGCGACAGGGCTGAGGGGACCCAGTACTTC

clone_size: NA
v_call: TRBV7-9
d_call: NA
j_call: TRBJ2-3
cdr3_aa: CASSPRQAHTDTQYF
cdr3_nt: TGTGCCAGCAGCCCGAGACAAGCCCACACAGATACGCAGTATTTT

clone_size: few
v_call: TRBV6-1
d_call: NA
j_call: TRBJ2-7
cdr3_aa: CASSEGAGSSYEQYF
cdr3_nt: TGTGCCAGCAGTGAAGGGGCAGGGAGCTCCTACGAGCAGTACTTC

clone_size: NA
v_call: TRBV7-3
d_call: TRBD2
j_call: TRBJ2-1
cdr3_aa: CASSSGPYSGRSGYNEQFF
cdr3_nt: TGTGCCAGCAGCTCAGGGCCCTATAGCGGGAGGTCGGGCTACAATGAGCAGTTCTTC

clone_size: NA
v_call: TRBV20-1
d_call: TRBD2
j_call: TRBJ2-3
cdr3_aa: CSARASSGRATDTQYF
cdr3_nt: TGCAGTGCCCGAGCGAGTAGCGGGAGGGCCACAGATACGCAGTATTTT

clone_size: NA
v_call: TRBV6-5
d_call: NA
j_call: TRBJ1-2
cdr3_aa: CASANNYGYTF
cdr3_nt: TGTGCCAGCGCCAATAACTATGGCTACACCTTC

clone_size: NA
v_call: TRBV10-3
d_call: NA
j_call: TRBJ2-5
cdr3_aa: CAISVDGETQYF
cdr3_nt: TGTGCCATCAGTGTGGACGGAGAGACCCAGTACTTC

clone_size: few
v_call: TRBV3-1
d_call: NA
j_call: TRBJ2-1
cdr3_aa: CASSVAASSYNEQFF
cdr3_nt: TGTGCCAGCAGCGTAGCGGCTAGCTCCTACAATGAGCAGTTCTTC

clone_size: few
v_call: TRBV6-2/TRBV6-3
d_call: NA
j_call: TRBJ1-2
cdr3_aa: CASSDRITNYGYTF
cdr3_nt: TGTGCCAGCAGCGACCGCATTACTAACTATGGCTACACCTTC

clone_size: many
v_call: TRBV11-2
d_call: NA
j_call: TRBJ2-2
cdr3_aa: CASSFSGGDTGELFF
cdr3_nt: TGTGCCAGCAGCTTTTCCGGGGGCGACACCGGGGAGCTGTTTTTT

clone_size: few
v_call: TRBV7-3
d_call: TRBD2
j_call: TRBJ2-5
cdr3_aa: CASSLGTSGKETQYF
cdr3_nt: TGTGCCAGCAGCTTAGGGACTAGCGGGAAGGAGACCCAGTACTTC

clone_size: NA
v_call: TRBV18
d_call: NA
j_call: TRBJ2-5
cdr3_aa: CASSRRIDQYF
cdr3_nt: TGTGCCAGCTCACGTCGGATCGACCAGTACTTC

clone_size: many
v_call: TRBV4-1
d_call: TRBD1
j_call: TRBJ1-2
cdr3_aa: CASSQVTGDYGYTF
cdr3_nt: TGCGCCAGCAGCCAAGTAACAGGGGACTATGGCTACACCTTC

clone_size: few
v_call: TRBV5-6
d_call: NA
j_call: TRBJ2-4
cdr3_aa: CASSLGGIAKNIQYF
cdr3_nt: TGTGCCAGCAGCTTGGGGGGAATAGCCAAAAACATTCAGTACTTC

clone_size: NA
v_call: TRBV2
d_call: NA
j_call: TRBJ2-3
cdr3_aa: CASSKTGSTDTQYF
cdr3_nt: TGTGCCAGCAGTAAGACTGGAAGCACAGATACGCAGTATTTT

clone_size: NA
v_call: TRBV13
d_call: TRBD1
j_call: TRBJ1-2
cdr3_aa: CASSLVGTGSGYTF
cdr3_nt: TGTGCCAGCAGCTTAGTGGGGACAGGGTCCGGCTACACCTTC

clone_size: many
v_call: TRBV7-3
d_call: NA
j_call: TRBJ2-1
cdr3_aa: CASSLIANNEQFF
cdr3_nt: TGTGCCAGCAGCTTGATAGCGAACAATGAGCAGTTCTTC

clone_size: few
v_call: TRBV29-1
d_call: NA
j_call: TRBJ2-6
cdr3_aa: CSVFDGGSGANVLTF
cdr3_nt: TGCAGCGTCTTTGACGGGGGCTCTGGGGCCAACGTCCTGACTTTC

clone_size: NA
v_call: TRBV11-2
d_call: NA
j_call: TRBJ2-3
cdr3_aa: CASSLVRGAGDTQYF
cdr3_nt: TGTGCCAGCAGCTTAGTTAGAGGGGCGGGGGATACGCAGTATTTT

clone_size: NA
v_call: TRBV6-6
d_call: NA
j_call: TRBJ2-5
cdr3_aa: CASSYELRDQETQYF
cdr3_nt: TGTGCCAGCAGTTACGAGTTAAGGGACCAAGAGACCCAGTACTTC

clone_size: few
v_call: TRBV6-1
d_call: NA
j_call: TRBJ1-6
cdr3_aa: CASSEPRYSYNSPLHF
cdr3_nt: TGTGCCAGCAGTGAGCCGAGATACTCCTATAATTCACCCCTCCACTTT

clone_size: few
v_call: TRBV18
d_call: NA
j_call: TRBJ1-2
cdr3_aa: CASSPDSLYGYTF
cdr3_nt: TGTGCCAGCTCACCAGACAGCTTGTATGGCTACACCTTC

clone_size: NA
v_call: TRBV6-4
d_call: NA
j_call: TRBJ2-7
cdr3_aa: CAKNHRVSYEQYF
cdr3_nt: TGTGCCAAAAACCACAGGGTTTCCTACGAGCAGTACTTC